This T cell receptor beta chain was profiled in a study of cytomegalovirus exposure and HLA in healthy donors. Study findings and constraints: A classifier reportedly called cytomegalovirus status with high sensitivity and specificity. Reportedly, HLA-A and HLA-B alleles of most subjects were accurately predicted from TCR beta. Further analysis was carried out later, and it showed several of the most significant clusters appearing linked to common viral pathogens. In an earlier analysis, in some 540 donors, most V segments appeared productive either ~87% or ~30% of the time.

Germline V gene lookup returns CDR1 MDHEN and CDR2 SYDVKM. The junction had 4 bases not matched to a gene; V was cut back by 3 bases and J by 2 bases. This CDR3 spans 16 amino acids. As for this clone: Its antigen remains unknown.

The PCR employed 60 Vbeta primers together with 13 Jbeta primers. This table comes from immunoSEQ multiplex PCR, and its TCRdb copy is limited to in-frame clones, with some not included. The table has 120,000 or so clones, more than 65% seen once. The sequencing sample was made of PBMCs. The receptor's source is a human donor in good health. The chain combines TRBV28 with TRBJ2-6; 7 bases match TRBD2. The CDR3 reads CASSFLAGAGANVLTF. CDR3 DNA: TGTGCCAGCAGTTTTTTGGCGGGAGCTGGGGCCAACGTCCTGACTTTC.